This T cell receptor beta chain was documented in a study of OX40 agonist ivuxolimab in advanced cancers. Study as a whole: Dose-escalation patients' cancers were hepatocellular carcinoma, melanoma, renal cell or head and neck cancer. General study results and limits: Expanded clones were, on average, more numerous in CD8+ T cells than in CD4+. At 0.1-3.0 mg/kg, partial responders had clonal expansion among the lowest observed. There was clonal expansion of CD4+ and CD8+ blood T cells by week 6 at 0.1 to 3.0 mg/kg.

About this clone itself: The antigen is not known.

Assay used: immunoSEQ multiplex PCR; TCRdb lists only in-frame clones, some missing. The sample gives some 73,000 clones, 80% to 90% of which show up once; 0.75% is in the top ten. The V and J ends lost 5 bases and 4 bases respectively, with 20 bases between them. There are 16 residues in the CDR3. Germline V lookup: CDR1 SGHTA, CDR2 FQGTGA. The material was CD4+ or CD8+ T cells sorted from blood, obtained in a trial of the OX40 agonist ivuxolimab. The chain recombines TRBV7-3 with TRBJ1-1; a possible D gene is TRBD1 (5 bases). This receptor was identified in an adult with an advanced solid tumor such as melanoma, head and neck, liver or kidney cancer. CDR3 region: CASSEQALPGSTEAFF. The CDR3 DNA is TGTGCCAGCAGCGAACAGGCCCTGCCCGGGAGCACTGAAGCTTTCTTT.